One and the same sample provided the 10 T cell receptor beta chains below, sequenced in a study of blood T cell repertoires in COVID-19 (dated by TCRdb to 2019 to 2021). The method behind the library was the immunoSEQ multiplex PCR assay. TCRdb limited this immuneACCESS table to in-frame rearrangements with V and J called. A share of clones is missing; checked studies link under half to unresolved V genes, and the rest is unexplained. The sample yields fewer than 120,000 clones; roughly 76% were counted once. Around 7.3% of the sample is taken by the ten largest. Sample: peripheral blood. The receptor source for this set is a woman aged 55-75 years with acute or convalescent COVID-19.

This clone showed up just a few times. The CDR3 nucleotides read TGTGCCATCAGTGCCACTAGCGGGGTCCAAGAGACCCAGTACTTC. Its translation is CAISATSGVQETQYF. V and J are TRBV10-3 and TRBJ2-5; TRBD2 matches 10 bases. V lost 4 bases, J lost 1 base, and 3 bases stayed unmatched. The CDR3 contains 15 residues. The germline CDR1 and CDR2 sequences are ENHRY and SYGVKD.

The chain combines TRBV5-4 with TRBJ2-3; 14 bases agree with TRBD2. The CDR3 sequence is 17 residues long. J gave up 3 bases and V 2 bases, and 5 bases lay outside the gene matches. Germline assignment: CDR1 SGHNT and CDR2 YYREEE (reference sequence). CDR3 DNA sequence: TGTGCCAGCAGCTTCGGAGGACTAGCGGGGGGAACAGATACGCAGTATTTT. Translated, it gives CASSFGGLAGGTDTQYF.

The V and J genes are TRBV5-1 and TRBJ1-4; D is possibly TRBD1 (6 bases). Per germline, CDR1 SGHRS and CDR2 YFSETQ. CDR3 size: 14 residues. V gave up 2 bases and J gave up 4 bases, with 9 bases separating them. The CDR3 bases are TGCGCCAGCAGCTTCGGGGACAATAATGAAAAACTGTTTTTT. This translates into CASSFGDNNEKLFF.

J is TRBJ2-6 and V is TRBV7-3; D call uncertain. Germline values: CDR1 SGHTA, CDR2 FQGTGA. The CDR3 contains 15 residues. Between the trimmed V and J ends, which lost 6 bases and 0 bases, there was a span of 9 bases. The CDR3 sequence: CASRSWSSGANVLTF. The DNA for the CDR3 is TGTGCCAGCAGGAGTTGGTCCTCTGGGGCCAACGTCCTGACTTTC.

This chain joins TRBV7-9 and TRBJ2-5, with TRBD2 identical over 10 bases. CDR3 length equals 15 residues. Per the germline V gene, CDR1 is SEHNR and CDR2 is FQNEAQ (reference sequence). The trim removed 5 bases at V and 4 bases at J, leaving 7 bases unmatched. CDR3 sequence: CASSPAGGQAETQYF. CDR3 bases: TGTGCCAGCAGCCCAGCGGGGGGGCAAGCAGAGACCCAGTACTTC.

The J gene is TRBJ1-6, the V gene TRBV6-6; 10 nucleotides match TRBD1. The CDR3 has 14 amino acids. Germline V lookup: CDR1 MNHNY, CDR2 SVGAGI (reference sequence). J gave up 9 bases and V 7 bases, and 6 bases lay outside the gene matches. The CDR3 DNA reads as TGTGCCAGCACGGGACAGGGGTTGTTTTCACCCCTCCACTTT. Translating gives CASTGQGLFSPLHF.

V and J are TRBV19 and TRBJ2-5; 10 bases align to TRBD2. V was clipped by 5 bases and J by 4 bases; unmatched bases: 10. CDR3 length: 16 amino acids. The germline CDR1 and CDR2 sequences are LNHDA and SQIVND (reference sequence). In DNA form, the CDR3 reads TGTGCCAGTAGTTCCCGTGGAGCGGGGGGGCTAGAGACCCAGTACTTC. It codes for CASSSRGAGGLETQYF.

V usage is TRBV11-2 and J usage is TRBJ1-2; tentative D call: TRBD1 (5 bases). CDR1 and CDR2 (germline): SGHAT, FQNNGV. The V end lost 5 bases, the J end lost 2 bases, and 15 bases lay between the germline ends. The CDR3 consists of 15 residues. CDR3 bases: TGTGCCAGCAGCACTAACCAGGGCGGAAACTATGGCTACACCTTC. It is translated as CASSTNQGGNYGYTF.

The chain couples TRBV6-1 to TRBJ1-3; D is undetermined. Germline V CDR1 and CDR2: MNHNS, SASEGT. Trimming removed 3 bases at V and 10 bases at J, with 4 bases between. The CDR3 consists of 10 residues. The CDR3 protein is CASSDRTIYF. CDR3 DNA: TGTGCCAGCAGTGACAGGACCATATATTTT.

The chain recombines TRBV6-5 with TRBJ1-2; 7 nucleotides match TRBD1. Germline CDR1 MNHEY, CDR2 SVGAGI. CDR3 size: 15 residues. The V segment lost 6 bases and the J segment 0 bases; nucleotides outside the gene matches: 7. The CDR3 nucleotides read TGTGCCAGCAGATCAACAGGGGAGACTAACTATGGCTACACCTTC. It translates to CASRSTGETNYGYTF.